This entry lists 2 T cell receptor beta chains sequenced from one sample in a study of identical twins. TCRdb reprocessed the 5' RACE reads via MiXCR and lists one record per CDR3 protein. The repertoire consists of around 240,000 distinct CDR3 sequences, with approximately 10% occurring once and the leading ten covering 9% to 10%. The material sequenced was memory T cells sorted from blood. The receptors were gathered from a middle-aged man in good health.

This clonotype has a count of ten or more. This sequence joins TRBV27 and TRBJ1-2; TRBD1 might be the D (5 bases). The CDR3 has 16 residues. Germline CDR1 and CDR2: MNHEY and SMNVEV (reference sequence). Trimming left V 5 bases short and J 1 base short, with 17 bases between. For the CDR3, the DNA is TGTGCCAGCAGTCTATTACGAGGGACCTTTAACTATGGCTACACCTTC. Encoded protein: CASSLLRGTFNYGYTF.

There are many counts of this clonotype. The chain joins TRBV19 to TRBJ2-5; no firm D call. Trimming cost V 3 bases and J 3 bases, with 8 bases left between them. The CDR3 is 13 amino acids. Per the germline V gene, CDR1 is LNHDA and CDR2 is SQIVND (reference sequence). As DNA, the CDR3 is TGTGCCAGTAGTATTGGTCACAAAGAGACCCAGTACTTC. It specifies CASSIGHKETQYF.